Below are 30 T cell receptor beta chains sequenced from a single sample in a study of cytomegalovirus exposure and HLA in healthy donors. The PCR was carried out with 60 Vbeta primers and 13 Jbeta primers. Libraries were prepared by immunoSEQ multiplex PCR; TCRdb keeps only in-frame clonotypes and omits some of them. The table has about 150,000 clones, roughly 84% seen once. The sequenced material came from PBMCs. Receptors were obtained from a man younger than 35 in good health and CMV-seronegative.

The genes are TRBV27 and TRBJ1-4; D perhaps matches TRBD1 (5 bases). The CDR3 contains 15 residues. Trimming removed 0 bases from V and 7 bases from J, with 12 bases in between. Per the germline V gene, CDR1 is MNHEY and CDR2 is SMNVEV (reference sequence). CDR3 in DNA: TGTGCCAGCAGTTTATCTCGGGGGATCAGTGAAAAACTGTTTTTT. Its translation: CASSLSRGISEKLFF.

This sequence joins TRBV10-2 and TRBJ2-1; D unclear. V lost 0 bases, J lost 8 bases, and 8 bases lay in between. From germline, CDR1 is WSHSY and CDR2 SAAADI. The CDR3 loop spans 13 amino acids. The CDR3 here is CASSESILDEQFF. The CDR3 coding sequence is TGCGCCAGCAGTGAGTCGATCCTAGATGAGCAGTTCTTC.

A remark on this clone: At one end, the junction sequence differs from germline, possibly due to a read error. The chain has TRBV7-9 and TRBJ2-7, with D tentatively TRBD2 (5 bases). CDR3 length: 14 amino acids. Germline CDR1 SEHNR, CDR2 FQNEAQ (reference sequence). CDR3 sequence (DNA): TGTTCCAGCAGCTTAGGAGTGACTAAGAATGAGCAGTACTTC. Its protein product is CSSSLGVTKNEQYF.

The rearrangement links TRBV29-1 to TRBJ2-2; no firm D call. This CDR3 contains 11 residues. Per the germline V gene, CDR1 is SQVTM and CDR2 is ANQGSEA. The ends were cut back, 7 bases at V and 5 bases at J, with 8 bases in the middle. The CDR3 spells CSARVTGELFF. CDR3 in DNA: TGCAGCGCCCGAGTTACCGGGGAGCTGTTTTTT.

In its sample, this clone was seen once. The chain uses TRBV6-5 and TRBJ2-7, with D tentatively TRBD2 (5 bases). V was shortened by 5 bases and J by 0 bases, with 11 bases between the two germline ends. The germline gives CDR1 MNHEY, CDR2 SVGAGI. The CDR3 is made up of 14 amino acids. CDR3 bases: TGTGCCAGCAGTCCCATAGGGAGCTCCTACGAGCAGTACTTC. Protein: CASSPIGSSYEQYF.

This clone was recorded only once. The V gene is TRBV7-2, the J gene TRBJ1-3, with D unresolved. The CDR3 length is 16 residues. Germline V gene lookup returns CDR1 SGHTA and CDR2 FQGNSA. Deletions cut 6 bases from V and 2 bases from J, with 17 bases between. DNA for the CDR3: TGTGCCAGCAGGCCACCCCGACACACACCTGGAAACACCATATATTTT. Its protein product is CASRPPRHTPGNTIYF.

CDR3 residues: CASSQGTSYIQYF. DNA for the CDR3: TGCGCCAGCAGCCAAGGGACTAGTTACATTCAGTACTTC. The rearrangement joins TRBV4-1 to TRBJ2-4, with 7 nucleotides matching TRBD2. The CDR3 covers 13 residues. The germline gives CDR1 MGHRA, CDR2 YSYEKL. Trimming took 1 base from V and 8 from J; bases not matched to a gene: 2.

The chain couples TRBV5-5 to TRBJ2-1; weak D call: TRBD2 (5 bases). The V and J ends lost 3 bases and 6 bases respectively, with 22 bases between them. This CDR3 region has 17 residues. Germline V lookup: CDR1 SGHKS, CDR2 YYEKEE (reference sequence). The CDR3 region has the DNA TGTGCCAGCAGCTCCACCTTGGAGGCTTTACGGGGCAATGAGCAGTTCTTC. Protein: CASSSTLEALRGNEQFF.

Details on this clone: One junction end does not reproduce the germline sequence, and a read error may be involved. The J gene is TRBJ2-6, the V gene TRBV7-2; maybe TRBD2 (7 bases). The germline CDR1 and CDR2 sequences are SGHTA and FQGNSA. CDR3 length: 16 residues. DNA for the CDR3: TGTGCCAGCAGCTTTACCCCAATGGGGGGGGCCAACGTTCTGACTTTC. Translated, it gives CASSFTPMGGANVLTF.

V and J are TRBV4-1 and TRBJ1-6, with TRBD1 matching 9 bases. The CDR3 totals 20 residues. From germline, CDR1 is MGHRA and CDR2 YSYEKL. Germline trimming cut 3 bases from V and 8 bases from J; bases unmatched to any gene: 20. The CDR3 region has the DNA TGCGCCAGCAGCCAGTACGCGGGACAGGGTAGTTCTGGGCTCCATTCACCCCTCCACTTT. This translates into CASSQYAGQGSSGLHSPLHF.

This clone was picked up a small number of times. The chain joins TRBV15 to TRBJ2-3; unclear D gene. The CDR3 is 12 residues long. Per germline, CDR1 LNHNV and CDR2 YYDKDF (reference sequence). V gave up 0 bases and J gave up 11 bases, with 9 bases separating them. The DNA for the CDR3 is TGTGCCACCAGCAGAGATGTTAACGGGCAGTATTTT. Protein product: CATSRDVNGQYF.

CDR3 nucleotides: TGTGCCAGCAGCCCCTCCGGGCGGGGCTATGGCTACACCTTC. Residues: CASSPSGRGYGYTF. The chain is built from TRBV7-9 and TRBJ1-2; no clear D. Trimming stripped 5 bases from V and 4 bases from J, with 14 bases between. CDR1 is SEHNR, CDR2 FQNEAQ, per germline (reference sequence). This CDR3 has 14 residues.

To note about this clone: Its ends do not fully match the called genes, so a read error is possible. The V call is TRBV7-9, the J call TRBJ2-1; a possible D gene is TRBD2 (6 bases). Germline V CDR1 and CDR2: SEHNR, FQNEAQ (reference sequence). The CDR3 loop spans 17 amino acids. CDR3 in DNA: TGTTCCAGCAGCTTAGCCCGACTAGTGGAGTCCTACAATGAGCAGTTCTTC. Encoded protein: CSSSLARLVESYNEQFF. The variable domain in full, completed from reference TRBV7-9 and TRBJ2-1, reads DTGVSQNPRHKITKRGQNVTFRCDPISEHNRLYWYRQTLGQGPEFLTYFQNEAQLEKSRLLSDRFSAERPKGSFSTLEIQRTEQGDSAMYLCSSSLARLVESYNEQFFGPGTRLTVL.

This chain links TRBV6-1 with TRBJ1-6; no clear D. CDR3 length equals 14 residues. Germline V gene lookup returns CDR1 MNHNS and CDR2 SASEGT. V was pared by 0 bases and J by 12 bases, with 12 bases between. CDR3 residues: CASSEALELGPLHF. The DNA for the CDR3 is TGTGCCAGCAGTGAAGCGCTGGAGTTAGGACCCCTCCACTTT.

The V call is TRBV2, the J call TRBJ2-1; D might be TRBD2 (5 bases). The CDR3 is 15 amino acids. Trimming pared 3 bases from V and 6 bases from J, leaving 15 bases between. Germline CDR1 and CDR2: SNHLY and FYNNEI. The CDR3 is CASSESSSHSNEQFF. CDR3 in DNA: TGTGCCAGCAGTGAGTCTAGCAGTCACTCCAATGAGCAGTTCTTC.

DNA for the CDR3: TGCGCCAGCAGCCCCGGGGACTCGACAGATACGCAGTATTTT. This gives the protein CASSPGDSTDTQYF. This chain links TRBV5-1 with TRBJ2-3; D possibly corresponds to TRBD2 (6 bases). V lost 4 bases and J 3 bases, leaving 12 bases between the germline ends. Looked up from germline, CDR1 is SGHRS and CDR2 is YFSETQ. The CDR3 sequence is 14 residues long.

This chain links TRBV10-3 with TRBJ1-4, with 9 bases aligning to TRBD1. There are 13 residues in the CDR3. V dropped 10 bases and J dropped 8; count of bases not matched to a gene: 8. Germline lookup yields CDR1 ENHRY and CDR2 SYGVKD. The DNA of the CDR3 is TGTGCCACCCGGACAGGGGAGGGGGAAAAACTGTTTTTT. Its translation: CATRTGEGEKLFF.

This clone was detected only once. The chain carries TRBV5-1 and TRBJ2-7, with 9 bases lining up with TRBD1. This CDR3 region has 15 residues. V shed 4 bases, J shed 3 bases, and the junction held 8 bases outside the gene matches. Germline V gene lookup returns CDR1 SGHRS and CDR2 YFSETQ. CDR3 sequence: CASSRGTGNYYEQYF. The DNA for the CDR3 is TGCGCCAGCAGCAGAGGGACAGGGAATTACTACGAGCAGTACTTC.

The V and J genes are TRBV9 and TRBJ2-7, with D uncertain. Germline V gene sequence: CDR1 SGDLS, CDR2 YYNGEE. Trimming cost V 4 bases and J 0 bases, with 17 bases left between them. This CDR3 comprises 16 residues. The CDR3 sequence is CASSPAAGHHSYEQYF. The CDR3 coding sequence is TGTGCCAGCAGCCCAGCCGCAGGCCACCACTCCTACGAGCAGTACTTC.

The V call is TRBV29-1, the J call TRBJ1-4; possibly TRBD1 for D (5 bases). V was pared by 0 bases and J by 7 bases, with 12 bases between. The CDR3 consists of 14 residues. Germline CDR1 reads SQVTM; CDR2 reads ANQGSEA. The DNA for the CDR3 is TGCAGCGTTGAAGATGTGGGGCTGGGTGAAAAACTGTTTTTT. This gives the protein CSVEDVGLGEKLFF. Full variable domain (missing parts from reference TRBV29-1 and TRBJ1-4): SAVISQKPSRDICQRGTSLTIQCQVDSQVTMMFWYRQQPGQSLTLIATANQGSEATYESGFVIDKFPISRPNLTFSTLTVSNMSPEDSSIYLCSVEDVGLGEKLFFGSGTQLSVL.

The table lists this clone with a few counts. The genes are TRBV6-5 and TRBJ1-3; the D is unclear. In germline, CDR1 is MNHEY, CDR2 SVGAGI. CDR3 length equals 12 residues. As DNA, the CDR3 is TGTGTGTCGCAGTCCTCTGGAAACACCATATATTTT. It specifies CVSQSSGNTIYF.

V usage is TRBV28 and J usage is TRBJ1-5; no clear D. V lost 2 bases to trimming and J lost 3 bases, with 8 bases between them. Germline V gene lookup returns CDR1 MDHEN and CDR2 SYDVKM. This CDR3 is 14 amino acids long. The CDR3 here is CASSLPANNQPQHF. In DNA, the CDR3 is TGTGCCAGCAGTTTACCCGCGAACAATCAGCCCCAGCATTTT. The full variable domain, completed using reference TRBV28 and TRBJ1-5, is DVKVTQSSRYLVKRTGEKVFLECVQDMDHENMFWYRQDPGLGLRLIYFSYDVKMKEKGDIPEGYSVSREKKERFSLILESASTNQTSMYLCASSLPANNQPQHFGDGTRLSIL.

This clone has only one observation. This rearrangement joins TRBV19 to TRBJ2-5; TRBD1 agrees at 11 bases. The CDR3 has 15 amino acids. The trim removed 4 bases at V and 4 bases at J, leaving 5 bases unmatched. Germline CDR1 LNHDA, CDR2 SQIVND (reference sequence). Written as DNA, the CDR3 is TGTGCCAGTAGTACCGGACAGGGGGCTGGAGAGACCCAGTACTTC. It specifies CASSTGQGAGETQYF.

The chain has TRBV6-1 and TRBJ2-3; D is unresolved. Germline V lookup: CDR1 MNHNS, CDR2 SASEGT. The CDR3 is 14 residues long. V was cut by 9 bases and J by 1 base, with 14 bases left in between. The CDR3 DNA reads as TGTGCCAGACCCCACGGGTCTCGCACAGATACGCAGTATTTT. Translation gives CARPHGSRTDTQYF.

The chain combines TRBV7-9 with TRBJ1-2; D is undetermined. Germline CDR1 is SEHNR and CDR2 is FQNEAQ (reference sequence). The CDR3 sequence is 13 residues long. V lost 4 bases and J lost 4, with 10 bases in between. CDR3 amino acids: CASSSTGTYGYTF. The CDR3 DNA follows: TGTGCCAGCAGCTCCACGGGTACCTATGGCTACACCTTC.

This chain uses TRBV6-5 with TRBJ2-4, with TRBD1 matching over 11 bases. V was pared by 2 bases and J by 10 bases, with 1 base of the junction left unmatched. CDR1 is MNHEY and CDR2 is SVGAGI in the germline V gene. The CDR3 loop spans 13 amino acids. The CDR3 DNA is TGTGCCAGCAGTTACGGACAGGGGGCGATTCAGTACTTC. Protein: CASSYGQGAIQYF.

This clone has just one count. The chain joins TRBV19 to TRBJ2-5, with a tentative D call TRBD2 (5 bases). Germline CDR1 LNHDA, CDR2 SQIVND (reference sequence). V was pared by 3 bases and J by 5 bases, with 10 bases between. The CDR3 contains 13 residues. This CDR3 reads CASSMTGSETQYF. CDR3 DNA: TGTGCCAGTAGTATGACGGGAAGTGAGACCCAGTACTTC.

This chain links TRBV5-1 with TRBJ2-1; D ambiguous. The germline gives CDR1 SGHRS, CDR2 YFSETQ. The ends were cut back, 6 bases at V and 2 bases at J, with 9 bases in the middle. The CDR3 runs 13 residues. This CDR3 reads CASTLPPYNEQFF. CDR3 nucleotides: TGCGCCAGCACCCTACCCCCCTACAATGAGCAGTTCTTC.

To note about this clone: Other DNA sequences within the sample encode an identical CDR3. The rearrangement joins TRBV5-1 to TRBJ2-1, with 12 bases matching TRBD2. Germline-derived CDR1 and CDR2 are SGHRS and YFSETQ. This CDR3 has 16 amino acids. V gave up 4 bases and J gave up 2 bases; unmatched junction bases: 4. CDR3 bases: TGCGCCAGCAGCCCCAGGACTAGCGGGACCTACAATGAGCAGTTCTTC. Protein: CASSPRTSGTYNEQFF.

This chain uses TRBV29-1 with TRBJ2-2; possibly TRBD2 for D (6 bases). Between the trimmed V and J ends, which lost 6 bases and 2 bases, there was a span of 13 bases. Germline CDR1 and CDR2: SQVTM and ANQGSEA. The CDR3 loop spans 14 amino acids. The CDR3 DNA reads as TGCAGCGTCGTCGGGACTCTTAACACCGGGGAGCTGTTTTTT. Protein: CSVVGTLNTGELFF.